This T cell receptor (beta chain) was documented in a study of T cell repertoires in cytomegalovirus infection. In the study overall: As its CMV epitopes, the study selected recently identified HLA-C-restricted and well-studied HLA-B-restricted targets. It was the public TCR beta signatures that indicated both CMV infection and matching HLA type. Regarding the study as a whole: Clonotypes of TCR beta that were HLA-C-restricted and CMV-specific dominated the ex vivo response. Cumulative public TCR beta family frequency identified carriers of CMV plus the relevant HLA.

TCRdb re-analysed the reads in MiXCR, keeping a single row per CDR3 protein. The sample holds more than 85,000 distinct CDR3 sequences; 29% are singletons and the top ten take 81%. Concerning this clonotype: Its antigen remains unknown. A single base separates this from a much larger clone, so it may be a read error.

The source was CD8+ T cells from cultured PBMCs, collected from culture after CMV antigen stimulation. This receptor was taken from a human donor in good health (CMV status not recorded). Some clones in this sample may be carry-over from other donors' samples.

CDR3 DNA: TGTGCCACCAGCTGGGGAGCGGGGGGAAGCACAGATACGCAGTATTTT. This gives the protein CATSWGAGGSTDTQYF. V gene TRBV7-6 combines with J gene TRBJ2-3, with TRBD2 matching over 9 bases. The CDR3 runs 16 residues. In germline, CDR1 is SGHVS, CDR2 FNYEAQ.